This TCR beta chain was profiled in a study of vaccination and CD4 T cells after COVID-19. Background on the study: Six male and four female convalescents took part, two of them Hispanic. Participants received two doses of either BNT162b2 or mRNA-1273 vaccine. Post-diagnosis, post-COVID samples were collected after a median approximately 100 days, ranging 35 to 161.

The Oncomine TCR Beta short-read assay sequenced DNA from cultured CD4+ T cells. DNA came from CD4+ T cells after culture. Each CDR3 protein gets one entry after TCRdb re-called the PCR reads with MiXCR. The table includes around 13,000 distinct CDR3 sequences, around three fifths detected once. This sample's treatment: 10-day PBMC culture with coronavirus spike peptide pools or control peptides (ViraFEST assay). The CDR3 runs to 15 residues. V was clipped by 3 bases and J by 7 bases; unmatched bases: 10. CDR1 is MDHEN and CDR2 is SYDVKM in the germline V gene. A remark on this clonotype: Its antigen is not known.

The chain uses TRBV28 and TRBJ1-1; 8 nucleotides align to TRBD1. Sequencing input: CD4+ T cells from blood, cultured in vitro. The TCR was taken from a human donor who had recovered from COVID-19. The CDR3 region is CASSFYFRGRGEAFF. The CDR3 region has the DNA TGTGCCAGCAGTTTCTATTTCAGGGGGCGCGGTGAAGCTTTCTTT.